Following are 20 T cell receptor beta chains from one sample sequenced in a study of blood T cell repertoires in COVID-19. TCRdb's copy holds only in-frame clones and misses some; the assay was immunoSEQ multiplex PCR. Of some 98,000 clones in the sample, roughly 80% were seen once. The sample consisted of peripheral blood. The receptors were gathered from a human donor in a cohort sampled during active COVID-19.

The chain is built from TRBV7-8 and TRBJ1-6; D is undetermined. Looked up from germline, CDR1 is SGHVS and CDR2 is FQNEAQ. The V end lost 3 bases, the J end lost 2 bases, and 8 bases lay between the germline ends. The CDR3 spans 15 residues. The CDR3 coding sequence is TGTGCCAGCAGCTTTCGATCAGCCTATAATTCACCCCTCCACTTT. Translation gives CASSFRSAYNSPLHF.

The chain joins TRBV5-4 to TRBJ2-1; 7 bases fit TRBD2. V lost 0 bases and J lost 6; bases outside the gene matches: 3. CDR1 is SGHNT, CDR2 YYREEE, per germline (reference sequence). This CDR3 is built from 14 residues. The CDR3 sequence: CASSLGGGSNEQFF. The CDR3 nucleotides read TGTGCCAGCAGCTTGGGGGGAGGGAGCAATGAGCAGTTCTTC.

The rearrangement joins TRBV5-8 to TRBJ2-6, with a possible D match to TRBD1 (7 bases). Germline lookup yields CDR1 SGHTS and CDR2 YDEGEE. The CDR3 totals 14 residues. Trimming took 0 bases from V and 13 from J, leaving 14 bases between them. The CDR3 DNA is TGTGCCAGCAGCTTGGCCGGGGCAGGGGGGGTCCTGACTTTC. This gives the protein CASSLAGAGGVLTF.

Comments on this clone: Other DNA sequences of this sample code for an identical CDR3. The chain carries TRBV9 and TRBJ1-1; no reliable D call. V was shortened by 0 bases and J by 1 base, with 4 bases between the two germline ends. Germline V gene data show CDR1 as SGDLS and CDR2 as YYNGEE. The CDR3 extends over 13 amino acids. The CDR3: CASSVAGNTEAFF. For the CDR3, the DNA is TGTGCCAGCAGCGTAGCCGGGAACACTGAAGCTTTCTTT.

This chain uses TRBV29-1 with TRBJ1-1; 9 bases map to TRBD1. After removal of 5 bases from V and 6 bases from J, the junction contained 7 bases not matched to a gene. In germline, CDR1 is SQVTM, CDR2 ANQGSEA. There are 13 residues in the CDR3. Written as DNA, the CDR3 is TGCAGCGTTCGACAGGGGGTAACGTCTGAAGCTTTCTTT. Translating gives CSVRQGVTSEAFF.

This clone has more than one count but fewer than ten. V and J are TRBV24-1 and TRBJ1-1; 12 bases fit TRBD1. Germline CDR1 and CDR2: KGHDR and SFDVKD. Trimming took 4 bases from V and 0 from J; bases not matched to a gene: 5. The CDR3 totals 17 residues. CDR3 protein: CATSDWDRGHLNTEAFF. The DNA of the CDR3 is TGTGCCACCAGTGACTGGGACAGGGGGCATCTGAACACTGAAGCTTTCTTT.

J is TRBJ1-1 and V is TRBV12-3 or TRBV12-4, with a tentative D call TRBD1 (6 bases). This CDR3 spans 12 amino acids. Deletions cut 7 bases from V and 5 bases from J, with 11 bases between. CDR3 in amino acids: CASTRGGTEAFF. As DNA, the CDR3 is TGTGCCAGCACCCGAGGGGGTACTGAAGCTTTCTTT.

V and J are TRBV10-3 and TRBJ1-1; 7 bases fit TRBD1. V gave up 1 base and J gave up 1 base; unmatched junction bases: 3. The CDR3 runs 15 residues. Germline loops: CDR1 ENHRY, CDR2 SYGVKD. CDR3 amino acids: CAISEFGTENTEAFF. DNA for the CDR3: TGTGCCATCAGTGAGTTCGGGACAGAGAACACTGAAGCTTTCTTT.

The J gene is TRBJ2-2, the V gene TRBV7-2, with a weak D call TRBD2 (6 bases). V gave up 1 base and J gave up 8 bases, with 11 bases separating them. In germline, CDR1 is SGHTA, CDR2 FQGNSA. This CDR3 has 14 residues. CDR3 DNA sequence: TGTGCCAGCAGCTTAGGACTAGTCTCTGGGGAGCTGTTTTTT. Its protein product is CASSLGLVSGELFF.

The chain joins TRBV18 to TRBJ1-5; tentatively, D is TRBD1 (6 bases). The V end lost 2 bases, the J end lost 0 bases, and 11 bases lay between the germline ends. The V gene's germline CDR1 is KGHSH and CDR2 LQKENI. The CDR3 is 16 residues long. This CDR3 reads CASSPEGGLSNQPQHF. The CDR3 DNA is TGTGCCAGCTCACCAGAGGGGGGGCTTAGCAATCAGCCCCAGCATTTT.

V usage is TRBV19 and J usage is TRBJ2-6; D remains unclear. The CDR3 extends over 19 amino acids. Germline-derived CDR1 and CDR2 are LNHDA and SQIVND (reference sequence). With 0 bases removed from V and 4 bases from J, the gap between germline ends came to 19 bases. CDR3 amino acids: CASSIDWAPVDSGANVLTF. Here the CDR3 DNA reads TGTGCCAGTAGTATAGATTGGGCTCCAGTTGATTCCGGGGCCAACGTCCTGACTTTC.

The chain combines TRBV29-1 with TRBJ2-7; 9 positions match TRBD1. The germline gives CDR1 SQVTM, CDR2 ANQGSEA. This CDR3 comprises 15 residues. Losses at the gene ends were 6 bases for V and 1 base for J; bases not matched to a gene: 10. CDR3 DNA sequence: TGCAGCGTCGGTCCCGGGACAGGGACTTCCTACGAGCAGTACTTC. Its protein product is CSVGPGTGTSYEQYF.

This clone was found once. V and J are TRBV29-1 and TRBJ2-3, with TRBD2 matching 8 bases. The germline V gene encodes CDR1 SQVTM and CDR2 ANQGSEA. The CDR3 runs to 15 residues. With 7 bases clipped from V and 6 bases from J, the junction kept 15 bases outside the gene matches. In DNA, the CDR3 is TGCAGCGCCCAACTGACATGGACTAGCCGGGATACGCAGTATTTT. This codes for CSAQLTWTSRDTQYF.

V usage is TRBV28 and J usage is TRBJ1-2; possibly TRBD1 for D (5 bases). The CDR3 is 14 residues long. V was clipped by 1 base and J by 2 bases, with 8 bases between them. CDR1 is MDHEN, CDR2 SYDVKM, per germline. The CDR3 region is CASSLYRRNYGYTF. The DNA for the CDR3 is TGTGCCAGCAGTTTATACAGGCGAAACTATGGCTACACCTTC.

The DNA for the CDR3 is TGTGCCAGTAGTCAACGGGGGGACGCCGGGGAGCTGTTTTTT. Encoded protein: CASSQRGDAGELFF. The rearrangement uses TRBV19 and TRBJ2-2; TRBD2 agrees at 7 bases. Per germline, CDR1 LNHDA and CDR2 SQIVND (reference sequence). The CDR3 sequence is 14 residues long. The junction had 6 bases not matched to a gene; V was cut back by 5 bases and J by 6 bases. Drawing the rest from reference TRBV19 and TRBJ2-2, the complete variable domain is DGGITQSPKYLFRKEGQNVTLSCEQNLNHDAMYWYRQDPGQGLRLIYYSQIVNDFQKGDIAEGYSVSREKKESFPLTVTSAQKNPTAFYLCASSQRGDAGELFFGEGSRLTVL.

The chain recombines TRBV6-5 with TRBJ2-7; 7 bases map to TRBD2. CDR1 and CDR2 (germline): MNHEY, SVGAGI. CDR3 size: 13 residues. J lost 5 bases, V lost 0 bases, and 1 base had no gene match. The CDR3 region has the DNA TGTGCCAGCAGTTACTCAGGGAGGGACGAGCAGTACTTC. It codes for CASSYSGRDEQYF.

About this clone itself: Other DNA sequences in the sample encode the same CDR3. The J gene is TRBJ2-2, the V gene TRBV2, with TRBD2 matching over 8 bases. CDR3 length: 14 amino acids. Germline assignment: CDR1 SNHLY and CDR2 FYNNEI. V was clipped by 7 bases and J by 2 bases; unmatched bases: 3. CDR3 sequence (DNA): TGTGCCAGCAATAGCGGGGCTAACACCGGGGAGCTGTTTTTT. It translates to CASNSGANTGELFF. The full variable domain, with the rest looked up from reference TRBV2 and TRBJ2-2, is EPEVTQTPSHQVTQMGQEVILRCVPISNHLYFYWYRQILGQKVEFLVSFYNNEISEKSEIFDDQFSVERPDGSNFTLKIRSTKLEDSAMYFCASNSGANTGELFFGEGSRLTVL.

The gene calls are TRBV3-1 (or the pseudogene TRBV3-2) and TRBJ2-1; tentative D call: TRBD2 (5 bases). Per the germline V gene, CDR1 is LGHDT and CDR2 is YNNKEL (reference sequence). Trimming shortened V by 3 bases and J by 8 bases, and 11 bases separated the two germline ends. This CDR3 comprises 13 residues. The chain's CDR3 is CASSQYGMDEQFF. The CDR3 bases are TGTGCCAGCAGCCAGTACGGGATGGATGAGCAGTTCTTC.

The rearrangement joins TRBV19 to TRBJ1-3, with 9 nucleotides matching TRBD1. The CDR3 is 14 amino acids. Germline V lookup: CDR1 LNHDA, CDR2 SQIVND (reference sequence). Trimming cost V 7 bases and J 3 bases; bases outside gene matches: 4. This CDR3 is CASTRTGDGNTIYF. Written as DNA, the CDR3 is TGTGCCAGTACCCGGACAGGGGATGGAAACACCATATATTTT.

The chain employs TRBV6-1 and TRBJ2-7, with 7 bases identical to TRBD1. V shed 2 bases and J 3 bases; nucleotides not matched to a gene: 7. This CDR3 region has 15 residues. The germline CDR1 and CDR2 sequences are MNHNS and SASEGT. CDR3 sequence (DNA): TGTGCCAGCAGTGAACCCGGGGACAGCAGCTACGAGCAGTACTTC. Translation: CASSEPGDSSYEQYF.